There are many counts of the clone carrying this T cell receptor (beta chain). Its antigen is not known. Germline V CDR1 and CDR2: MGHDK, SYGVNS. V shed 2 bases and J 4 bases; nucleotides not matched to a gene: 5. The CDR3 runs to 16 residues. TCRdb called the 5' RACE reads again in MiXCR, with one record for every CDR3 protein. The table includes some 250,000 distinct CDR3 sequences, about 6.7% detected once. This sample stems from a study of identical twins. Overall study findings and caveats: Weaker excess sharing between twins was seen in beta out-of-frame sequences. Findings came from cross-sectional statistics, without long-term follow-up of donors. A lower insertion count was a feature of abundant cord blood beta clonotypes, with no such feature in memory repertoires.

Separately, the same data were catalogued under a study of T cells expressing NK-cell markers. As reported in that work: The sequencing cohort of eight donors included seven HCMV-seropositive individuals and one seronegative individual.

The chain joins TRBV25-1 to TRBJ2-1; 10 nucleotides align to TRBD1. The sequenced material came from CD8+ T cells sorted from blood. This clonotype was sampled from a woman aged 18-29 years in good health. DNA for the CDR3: TGTGCCAGCAGTGAACCCGACAGGGGGCCTTACAATGAGCAGTTCTTC. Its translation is CASSEPDRGPYNEQFF.